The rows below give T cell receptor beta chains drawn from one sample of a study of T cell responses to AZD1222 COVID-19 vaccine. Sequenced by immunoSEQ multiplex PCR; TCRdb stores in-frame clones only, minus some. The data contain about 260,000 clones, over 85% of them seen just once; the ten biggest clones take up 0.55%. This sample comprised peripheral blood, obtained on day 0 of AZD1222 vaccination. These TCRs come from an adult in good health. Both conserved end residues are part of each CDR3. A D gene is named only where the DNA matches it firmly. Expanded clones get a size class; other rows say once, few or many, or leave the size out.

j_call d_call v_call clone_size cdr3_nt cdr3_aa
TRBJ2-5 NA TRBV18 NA TGTGCCAGCTCACCGGGGCTGGGGGGTCAAGAGACCCAGTACTTC CASSPGLGGQETQYF
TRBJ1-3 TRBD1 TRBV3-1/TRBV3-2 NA TGTGCCAGCAGCCAAGATCGCCCCATCGGGCAGGGGGCACACTCTGGAAACACCATATATTTT CASSQDRPIGQGAHSGNTIYF
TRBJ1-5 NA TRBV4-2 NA TGTGCCAGCAGCCAAGATTTACAGGGTAGTCAGCCCCAGCATTTT CASSQDLQGSQPQHF
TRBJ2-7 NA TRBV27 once TGTGCCAGCAGTTTCGGGGGTTCGAACCTCTACGAGCAGTACTTC CASSFGGSNLYEQYF
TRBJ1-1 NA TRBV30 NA TGTGCCTGGATGGGGAGTATGAACACTGAAGCTTTCTTT CAWMGSMNTEAFF
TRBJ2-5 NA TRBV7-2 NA TGTGCCAGCAGCTTAAAGTGGGGCCAAGAGACCCAGTACTTC CASSLKWGQETQYF
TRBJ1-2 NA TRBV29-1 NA TGCAGCGTTGAGACCCCTCCGCATGGCTACACCTTC CSVETPPHGYTF
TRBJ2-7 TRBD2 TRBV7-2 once TGTGCCAGCTGTACTAGCGGGGGACTCTACGAGCAGTACTTC CASCTSGGLYEQYF
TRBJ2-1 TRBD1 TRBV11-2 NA TGTGCCAGCAGCTTTTTAAGGGGGCGGTACAATGAGCAGTTCTTC CASSFLRGRYNEQFF
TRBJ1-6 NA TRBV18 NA TGTGCCAGCTCACCAGGGACAATGGGATCGCCCCTCCACTTT CASSPGTMGSPLHF
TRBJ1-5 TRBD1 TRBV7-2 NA TGTGCCAGCAGCTTACAGACAGGGGTGAGCAATCAGCCCCAGCATTTT CASSLQTGVSNQPQHF
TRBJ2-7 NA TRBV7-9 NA TGTGCCAGCAGCTTAGGGTCCCTGAACCTCTACGAGCAGTACTTC CASSLGSLNLYEQYF
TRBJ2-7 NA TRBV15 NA TGTGCCACCAGCGCCACAGGGACTTCTGACGAGCAGTACTTC CATSATGTSDEQYF
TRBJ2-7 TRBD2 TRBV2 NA TGTGCCAGCACAGGACTAGCGGAAGCCTACGAGCAGTACTTC CASTGLAEAYEQYF
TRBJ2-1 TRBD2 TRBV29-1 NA TGCAGCGTTGTGAATTTCGGGAGGCCTGCTCAGTTCTTC CSVVNFGRPAQFF
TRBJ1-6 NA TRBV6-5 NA TGTGCCAGCAGTTACTCCCAGGGACGTAATTCACCCCTCCACTTT CASSYSQGRNSPLHF
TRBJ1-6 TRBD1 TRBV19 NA TGTGCCAGTAGCCTAGACAGGGGGAATTCACCCCTCCACTTT CASSLDRGNSPLHF
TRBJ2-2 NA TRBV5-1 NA TGCGCCAGCAGCTTGGGAGTCCAAGACACCGGGGAGCTGTTTTTT CASSLGVQDTGELFF
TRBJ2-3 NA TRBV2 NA TGTGCCAGCAGTGAGGGGCTAGGCACAGATACGCAGTATTTT CASSEGLGTDTQYF
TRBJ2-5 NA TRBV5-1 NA TGCGCCAGCAGCATGGGAGGTGCAGACCAAGAGACCCAGTACTTC CASSMGGADQETQYF
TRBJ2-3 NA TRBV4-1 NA TGCGCCAGCAGCCAAGAGGTGGGAAGTCCTTCCACAGATACGCAGTATTTT CASSQEVGSPSTDTQYF
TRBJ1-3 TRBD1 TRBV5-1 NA TGCGCCAGCAGCCGGGACAGGGCTGGAAACACCATATATTTT CASSRDRAGNTIYF
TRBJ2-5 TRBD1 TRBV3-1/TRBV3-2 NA TGTGCCAGCAGCCTTTCCGACAGGGCCCAACAAGAGACCCAGTACTTC CASSLSDRAQQETQYF
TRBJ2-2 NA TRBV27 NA TGTGCCAGCAGTCCCTCCAGAAACACCGGGGAGCTGTTTTTT CASSPSRNTGELFF
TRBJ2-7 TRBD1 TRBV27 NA TGTGCCAGCAGTTTATCGGGACAGGAGGCGTATGAGCAGTACTTC CASSLSGQEAYEQYF
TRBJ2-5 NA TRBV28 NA TGTGCCAGCAGCCCTGGGGGGCCAGAGACCCAGTACTTC CASSPGGPETQYF
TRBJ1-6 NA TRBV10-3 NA TGTGCCATCCCGTGGGTGGACAGACCTAATTCACCCCTCCACTTT CAIPWVDRPNSPLHF
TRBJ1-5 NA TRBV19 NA TGTGCCAGTAGACGGAGCAATCAGCCCCAGCATTTT CASRRSNQPQHF
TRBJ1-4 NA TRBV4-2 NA TGTGCCAGCAGCCAAGATTCGACGCGGAATGAAAAACTGTTTTTT CASSQDSTRNEKLFF
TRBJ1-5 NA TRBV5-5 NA TGTGCCAGCAGCTTGGGAACTCAGGGGAGGATCAATCAGCCCCAGCATTTT CASSLGTQGRINQPQHF
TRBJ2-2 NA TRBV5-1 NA TGCGCCAGCAGCCCAGGAGGGAACACCGGGGAGCTGTTTTTT CASSPGGNTGELFF
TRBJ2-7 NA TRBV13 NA TGTGCCAGCAGCTCCCGGTCCGTCTCCTACGAGCAGTACTTC CASSSRSVSYEQYF
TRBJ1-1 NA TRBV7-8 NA TGTGCCAGCAGCCGGGGTTTCAACACTGAAGCTTTCTTT CASSRGFNTEAFF
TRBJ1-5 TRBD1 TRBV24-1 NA TGTGCCACCAGTGATAACGACAGGGCCCAGCATTTT CATSDNDRAQHF
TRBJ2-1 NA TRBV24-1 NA TGTGCCACCAGTGGGCAGGGCCGGTTATCTAATAATGAGCAGTTCTTC CATSGQGRLSNNEQFF